The T cell receptor (beta chain) under discussion was sequenced for a study of blood T cells in healthy people across ages. Study-level results: One million T cells yielded diversity estimates that were considered underestimates. Per million T cells, the diversity of TCR beta decreased roughly linearly as age advanced.

The authors ran a second PCR of 7 to 11 cycles using a sample-barcoded 5' primer and a J-beta primer mix. TCRdb re-called the 5' RACE reads through MiXCR, storing one row per CDR3 protein. The sample gives about 1.4 million distinct CDR3 sequences, 59% of which show up once; more than 6% is in the top ten. This CDR3 spans 13 amino acids. A remark on this clonotype: Its antigen is undetermined.

Sequenced: blood. The V call is TRBV21-1, the J call TRBJ2-1; the table calls TRBD2, which could not be checked here. TRBV21-1 counts as a pseudogene. The receptor was isolated from a man aged 18-30 years in good health. CDR3: CASSKRRGTQQFF. The CDR3 DNA follows: TGTGCCAGCAGCAAAAGGAGAGGGACCCAGCAGTTCTTC.